Following are 3 T cell receptor beta chains from one sample sequenced in a study of patients and donors after allogeneic stem cell transplantation. TCRdb independently ran MiXCR on the RT-PCR reads; one entry per CDR3 protein. Of about 960,000 distinct CDR3 sequences in the sample, more than 15% were seen once. Sample: blood, either unsorted or a sorted T cell fraction (not recorded which). The source of these receptors is a human donor who was either an allogeneic HSCT recipient or a stem cell or donor lymphocyte infusion donor (not recorded which). It is not recorded whose cells these are; they may come from a transplant donor.

This clonotype was seen a handful of times. The rearrangement uses TRBV12-3 or TRBV12-4 and TRBJ2-2, with D maybe TRBD2 (6 bases). V lost 5 bases, J lost 5 bases, and 15 bases lay in between. The CDR3 extends over 15 amino acids. CDR3 sequence (DNA): TGTGCCAGCAGTCGCGGGACTCTCGGAACCGGGGAGCTGTTTTTT. The encoded protein is CASSRGTLGTGELFF.

This clonotype was counted ten times or more. The chain combines TRBV7-2 with TRBJ2-1; no definite D call. The V gene lost 0 bases and the J gene lost 7 bases, with 4 bases spanning the gap. Germline lookup yields CDR1 SGHTA and CDR2 FQGNSA. This CDR3 is 12 amino acids long. The CDR3 coding sequence is TGTGCCAGCAGCTTAGCGTTGAATGAGCAGTTCTTC. This translates into CASSLALNEQFF.

A single count supports this clonotype. The genes are TRBV6-1 and TRBJ1-5; D not certain. There are 18 residues in the CDR3. V was trimmed by 6 bases and J by 1 base, leaving 22 bases between them. The germline V gene has CDR1 MNHNS and CDR2 SASEGT. The CDR3 nucleotides are TGTGCCAGCAGACCCTTGGGCGGGGTTTCGCTAAGCAATCAGCCCCAGCATTTT. This encodes CASRPLGGVSLSNQPQHF.